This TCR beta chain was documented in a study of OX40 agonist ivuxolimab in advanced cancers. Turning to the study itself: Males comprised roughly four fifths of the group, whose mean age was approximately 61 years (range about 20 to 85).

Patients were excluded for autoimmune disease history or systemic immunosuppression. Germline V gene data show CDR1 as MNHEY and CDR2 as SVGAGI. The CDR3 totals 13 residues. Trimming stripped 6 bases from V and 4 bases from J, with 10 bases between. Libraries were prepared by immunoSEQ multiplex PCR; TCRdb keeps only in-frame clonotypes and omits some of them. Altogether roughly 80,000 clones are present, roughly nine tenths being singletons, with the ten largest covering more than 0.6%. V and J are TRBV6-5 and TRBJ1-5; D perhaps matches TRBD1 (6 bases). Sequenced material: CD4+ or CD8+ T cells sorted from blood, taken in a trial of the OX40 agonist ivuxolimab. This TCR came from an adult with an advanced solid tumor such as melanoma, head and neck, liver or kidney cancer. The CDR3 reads CASSPDRNQPQHF. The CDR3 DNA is TGTGCCAGCAGCCCCGACAGGAATCAGCCCCAGCATTTT.